This T cell receptor beta chain was observed in a study of Ad26.COV2.S vaccination and SARS-CoV-2 variants. Study-level information: Within the COV1001 Ad26.COV2.S trial arm, the donor was enrolled.

For this clone: Its cognate antigen is unknown.

Study findings and constraints: People who got the vaccine had more spike-specific TCR breadth than people who got placebo. Analyses of TCR breadth and depth may have underestimated total T cell responses. Substantial breadth in spike-specific CD8+ and CD4+ T cell responses was reportedly seen after vaccination.

Only in-frame clones appear in the TCRdb table, and some are missing; sequencing was by immunoSEQ multiplex PCR. Counted here are fewer than 400,000 clones, almost 90% occurring once; the ten biggest clones make up 5.5%. The CDR3 consists of 15 residues. The V end was cut by 4 bases, the J end by 4 bases, with 17 bases between. CDR1 and CDR2 (germline): MNHEY, SVGAGI. Treatment of the sample: 15 to 20 received Ad26.COV2.S at low or high dose, single or two shots; 5 received placebo; per-sample allocation not given. It was on day 63 after the first vaccine or placebo injection that samples were taken.

The material sequenced was peripheral blood, taken in a trial of Ad26.COV2.S vaccine versus placebo. The source of this sequence is a person aged 18 to 59 who received the Ad26.COV2.S COVID-19 vaccine or a placebo. This rearrangement joins TRBV6-5 to TRBJ2-7, with D tentatively TRBD1 (5 bases). The CDR3 reads CASSSSGNGAYEQYV. Here the CDR3 DNA reads TGTGCCAGCAGTTCCTCAGGGAATGGGGCATACGAGCAGTACGTC.